The source of this T cell receptor beta chain is a study of CD8+CD57+ T cells in acquired aplastic anemia. Study outcomes and limitations: Significance was not reached for CD8+ Simpson's diversity between patients and controls.

Looked up from germline, CDR1 is MNHEY and CDR2 is SVGAGI. The CDR3 is 15 residues long. With 2 bases removed from V and 3 bases from J, the gap between germline ends came to 11 bases. With respect to this clonotype: The antigen remains unidentified.

CD8+CD57+ cell expansion had been shown by flow cytometry in patients chosen for sequencing. Genomic DNA provided the template from which TCR beta VDJ and CDR3 profiles were obtained. In TCRdb, the reads were re-called with MiXCR into one record per CDR3 protein. The sample consists of 200,000 or so distinct CDR3 sequences, 48% of them appearing once. This TCR derives from a human donor with aplastic anemia. The V call is TRBV6-5, the J call TRBJ1-5; D not resolved. What was sequenced was sorted CD4+, CD8+, or CD8+CD57+ T cells (not recorded which) from PBMCs. The CDR3 sequence is CASSYDGRLNQPQHF. CDR3 DNA: TGTGCCAGCAGTTACGACGGACGGCTCAATCAGCCCCAGCATTTT.